Presented here are 11 T cell receptor beta chains from one specimen sequenced in a study of T cell changes during pregnancy in multiple sclerosis. The table came from immunoSEQ multiplex PCR; TCRdb's copy has only in-frame clones and leaves some out. The sample comprises around 49,000 clones, roughly 90% of which are singletons, and roughly 5% rests with the top ten. The sample consisted of peripheral blood, taken after pregnancy. These receptors were taken from a female donor in good health, enrolled as a control in a pregnancy study.

For this clone: The same CDR3 can be traced to other DNA sequences in this sample. The rearrangement links TRBV2 to TRBJ2-7; D perhaps matches TRBD1 (5 bases). From germline, CDR1 is SNHLY and CDR2 FYNNEI. The CDR3 has 14 amino acids. V lost 4 bases, J lost 4 bases, and 14 bases lay in between. The CDR3 DNA reads as TGTGCCAGCAGTGGATTTAGGGGCCCGTACGAGCAGTACTTC. Protein: CASSGFRGPYEQYF.

This chain joins TRBV19 and TRBJ2-3; D call uncertain. The V gene's germline CDR1 is LNHDA and CDR2 SQIVND (reference sequence). This CDR3 spans 15 amino acids. Deletions cut 6 bases from V and 2 bases from J, with 15 bases between. This CDR3 is CASRAQNPLTDTQYF. The CDR3 DNA reads as TGTGCCAGTAGGGCCCAGAACCCCCTCACAGATACGCAGTATTTT.

This sequence joins TRBV4-3 and TRBJ2-1, with a weak D call TRBD1 (6 bases). Per the germline V gene, CDR1 is LGHNA and CDR2 is YSLEER. The CDR3 extends over 14 amino acids. V lost 0 bases, J lost 9 bases, and 12 bases lay in between. CDR3 residues: CASSQEPGVSEQFF. The DNA of the CDR3 is TGCGCCAGCAGCCAAGAACCAGGGGTCAGTGAGCAGTTCTTC.

V is TRBV4-3 and J is TRBJ1-2, with TRBD1 identical over 7 bases. CDR1 is LGHNA, CDR2 YSLEER, per germline. CDR3 length equals 16 residues. J was trimmed by 2 bases and V by 1 base; bases with no gene match: 7. CDR3 region: CASSQGALTGNYGYTF. DNA for the CDR3: TGCGCCAGCAGCCAAGGTGCTTTGACAGGGAACTATGGCTACACCTTC.

This chain uses TRBV11-2 with TRBJ2-7, with TRBD1 matching over 8 bases. The germline V gene has CDR1 SGHAT and CDR2 FQNNGV. The CDR3 loop spans 15 amino acids. Unmatched junction bases numbered 12, after V lost 7 bases and J lost 4 bases. In DNA form, the CDR3 reads TGTGCCAGCATCCCTACAGGGGGAGGCCATTACGAGCAGTACTTC. Its protein product is CASIPTGGGHYEQYF.

The CDR3 loop is CAWTGVNSGGGTQYF. DNA for the CDR3: TGTGCCTGGACGGGGGTGAATAGCGGGGGTGGGACCCAGTACTTC. V usage is TRBV30 and J usage is TRBJ2-5; 9 nucleotides agree with TRBD2. This CDR3 has 15 amino acids. J was trimmed by 7 bases and V by 4 bases; bases with no gene match: 13. CDR1 is GTSNPN, CDR2 SVGIG, per germline (reference sequence).

The genes are TRBV7-9 and TRBJ2-5; 10 bases are shared with TRBD1. V trimming: 5 bases; J trimming: 5 bases; junction bases outside the gene matches: 8. The CDR3 covers 15 residues. CDR1 SEHNR and CDR2 FQNEAQ come from the germline V gene (reference sequence). CDR3 nucleotides: TGTGCCAGCAGCCCCGGGACAGGGGTTTGGGAGACCCAGTACTTC. Translating gives CASSPGTGVWETQYF. Full variable domain (missing parts from reference TRBV7-9 and TRBJ2-5): DTGVSQNPRHKITKRGQNVTFRCDPISEHNRLYWYRQTLGQGPEFLTYFQNEAQLEKSRLLSDRFSAERPKGSFSTLEIQRTEQGDSAMYLCASSPGTGVWETQYFGPGTRLLVL.

The chain carries TRBV28 and TRBJ2-7; tentatively, D is TRBD2 (6 bases). CDR3 length: 15 residues. Per the germline V gene, CDR1 is MDHEN and CDR2 is SYDVKM. Trimming took off 6 bases at V and 4 bases at J, with 19 bases between the two ends. CDR3 sequence reads: CASSRTGTRVYEQYF. The CDR3 DNA sequence: TGTGCCAGCAGCCGAACCGGGACTCGGGTGTACGAGCAGTACTTC. The full variable domain, rest sourced from reference TRBV28 and TRBJ2-7, is DVKVTQSSRYLVKRTGEKVFLECVQDMDHENMFWYRQDPGLGLRLIYFSYDVKMKEKGDIPEGYSVSREKKERFSLILESASTNQTSMYLCASSRTGTRVYEQYFGPGTRLTVT.

This CDR3 reads CASSLTAPTNEKLFF. For the CDR3, the DNA is TGTGCCAGCAGCTTGACAGCCCCAACTAATGAAAAACTGTTTTTT. J is TRBJ1-4 and V is TRBV7-6, with D possibly matching TRBD1 (5 bases). Per germline, CDR1 SGHVS and CDR2 FNYEAQ. Trimming removed 3 bases from V and 0 bases from J, with 8 bases in between. The CDR3 is 15 amino acids.

The V and J genes are TRBV5-4 and TRBJ2-6; no clear D. Trimming removed 4 bases at V and 2 bases at J, with 16 bases between. Germline V gene data show CDR1 as SGHNT and CDR2 as YYREEE (reference sequence). There are 17 residues in the CDR3. CDR3 loop: CASSRGASSPGANVLTF. The CDR3 nucleotides are TGTGCCAGCAGCCGCGGAGCTAGTTCTCCTGGGGCCAACGTCCTGACTTTC.

The gene calls are TRBV5-4 and TRBJ2-2; maybe TRBD2 (6 bases). The V end was cut by 3 bases, the J end by 5 bases, with 14 bases between. CDR3 length: 15 residues. The germline V gene has CDR1 SGHNT and CDR2 YYREEE (reference sequence). In DNA, the CDR3 is TGTGCCAGCAGCTCTGACCCCCGGGGGACCGGGGAGCTGTTTTTT. Encoded protein: CASSSDPRGTGELFF.